Presented here are 10 T cell receptor beta chains from one specimen sequenced in a study of blood T cell repertoires in COVID-19. Measured with immunoSEQ multiplex PCR; TCRdb has only the in-frame clones, and not every one. The repertoire holds some 100,000 clones, with approximately 92% as singletons. The sequencing input was peripheral blood. The receptors originated from a woman aged 80 or older with active COVID-19.

The chain has TRBV7-3 and TRBJ2-6, with TRBD2 identical over 12 bases. V shed 5 bases, J shed 2 bases, and the junction held 7 bases outside the gene matches. Germline lookup yields CDR1 SGHTA and CDR2 FQGTGA. The CDR3 contains 18 residues. The CDR3 DNA follows: TGTGCCAGCAGCCCCGGTAGACTAGCGGGAGCTGGGGCCAACGTCCTGACTTTC. Encoded protein: CASSPGRLAGAGANVLTF.

This clone was found once. The chain employs TRBV28 and TRBJ2-3; the match to TRBD2 covers 8 bases. The length of the CDR3 is 14 residues. Germline loops: CDR1 MDHEN, CDR2 SYDVKM. With 6 bases clipped from V and 4 bases from J, the junction kept 6 bases outside the gene matches. DNA of the CDR3: TGTGCCAGCAGATCAGCGGGAGAGGCAGATACGCAGTATTTT. Its translation is CASRSAGEADTQYF.

The V and J genes are TRBV24-1 and TRBJ2-1; 15 bases are a match to TRBD2. CDR1 and CDR2 (germline): KGHDR, SFDVKD. The ends lost 0 bases at V and 12 bases at J; junction bases unmatched: 14. The CDR3 runs to 19 residues. Here the CDR3 reads CATSDLGPGTSGRSEAQFF. In nucleotides, the CDR3 is TGTGCCACCAGTGATTTGGGTCCCGGGACTAGCGGGAGGTCCGAGGCGCAGTTCTTC.

The chain is built from TRBV6-6 and TRBJ2-7; 8 bases match TRBD2. Germline CDR1 MNHNY, CDR2 SVGAGI (reference sequence). This CDR3 region has 15 residues. V was clipped by 3 bases and J by 0 bases; unmatched bases: 4. CDR3 amino acids: CASSYPGTSSYEQYF. CDR3 DNA: TGTGCCAGCAGTTATCCCGGGACTAGCTCCTACGAGCAGTACTTC.

The V call is TRBV7-2, the J call TRBJ2-7; 11 bases are a match to TRBD2. Germline V CDR1 and CDR2: SGHTA, FQGNSA. This CDR3 spans 14 amino acids. V shed 4 bases and J 6 bases; nucleotides not matched to a gene: 5. The CDR3 DNA reads as TGTGCCAGCAGCTCAACTCTAGCGGGAGGCGAGCAGTACTTC. This codes for CASSSTLAGGEQYF.

The rearrangement uses TRBV25-1 and TRBJ2-5, with 7 bases that match TRBD1. CDR1 is MGHDK and CDR2 is SYGVNS in the germline V gene. Losses at the gene ends were 6 bases for V and 2 bases for J; bases not matched to a gene: 3. This CDR3 is built from 13 residues. The CDR3, as DNA: TGTGCCAGCAGGCGGACAGGTCAAGAGACCCAGTACTTC. This sequence encodes CASRRTGQETQYF.

The CDR3 region is CASSDPRGGDEQYF. The CDR3 DNA is TGTGCCAGCAGTGATCCTAGGGGGGGGGACGAGCAGTACTTC. V is TRBV25-1 and J is TRBJ2-7, with a tentative D call TRBD2 (7 bases). The germline CDR1 and CDR2 sequences are MGHDK and SYGVNS. The V and J ends lost 3 bases and 5 bases respectively, with 14 bases between them. The CDR3 sequence is 14 residues long.

The V call is TRBV28, the J call TRBJ2-5, with 9 nucleotides matching TRBD2. Germline CDR1 is MDHEN and CDR2 is SYDVKM. The CDR3 spans 15 residues. The ends lost 7 bases at V and 2 bases at J; junction bases unmatched: 8. The CDR3 nucleotides are TGTGCCAGCACCCCGACTAGCGGAGGGCAAGAGACCCAGTACTTC. Translated, it gives CASTPTSGGQETQYF.

The chain uses TRBV6-6 and TRBJ2-5, with TRBD1 identical over 9 bases. The CDR3 length is 15 residues. The V gene end was trimmed by 2 bases and the J gene end by 5 bases; junction bases not matched to a gene: 6. Germline loops: CDR1 MNHNY, CDR2 SVGAGI (reference sequence). This CDR3 reads CASSYPQGAGETQYF. The CDR3, as DNA: TGTGCCAGCAGTTACCCACAGGGGGCAGGGGAGACCCAGTACTTC.

V is TRBV18 and J is TRBJ1-4; D unresolved. The V gene's germline CDR1 is KGHSH and CDR2 LQKENI. CDR3 length: 13 residues. Trimming cost V 2 bases and J 5 bases, with 6 bases left between them. The CDR3 nucleotides read TGTGCCAGCTCACCAGACAAGAATGAAAAACTGTTTTTT. Protein sequence: CASSPDKNEKLFF.